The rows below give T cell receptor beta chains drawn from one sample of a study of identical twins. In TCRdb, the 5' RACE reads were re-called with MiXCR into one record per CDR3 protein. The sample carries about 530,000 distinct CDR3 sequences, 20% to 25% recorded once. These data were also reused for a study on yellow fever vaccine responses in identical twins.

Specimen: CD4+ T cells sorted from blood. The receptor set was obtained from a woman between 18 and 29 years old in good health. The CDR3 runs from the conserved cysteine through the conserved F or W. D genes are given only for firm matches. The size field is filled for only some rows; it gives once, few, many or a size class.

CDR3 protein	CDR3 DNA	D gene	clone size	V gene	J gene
CASSQTSGRAGSYNEQFF	TGTGCCAGCTCACAAACCAGCGGGAGGGCGGGCTCCTACAATGAGCAGTTCTTC	TRBD2	.	TRBV18	TRBJ2-1
CAIGPNNNEQFF	TGTGCCATCGGGCCCAACAACAATGAGCAGTTCTTC	.	.	TRBV10-3	TRBJ2-1
CSASRETAYNEQFF	TGCAGTGCTAGCCGGGAGACGGCCTACAATGAGCAGTTCTTC	.	few	TRBV20-1	TRBJ2-1
CASSQGTGPQPQHF	TGTGCCAGCAGCCAAGGGACAGGGCCTCAGCCCCAGCATTTT	TRBD1	.	TRBV3-1	TRBJ1-5
CASSGTGGPGSYEQYF	TGTGCCAGCAGTGGGACAGGGGGCCCGGGGTCCTACGAGCAGTACTTC	TRBD1	.	TRBV6-1	TRBJ2-7
CASQPTTVGELFF	TGTGCCTCCCAGCCAACGACGGTCGGGGAGCTGTTTTTT	.	few	TRBV10-3	TRBJ2-2
CASSSSGGGSYNEQFF	TGTGCCAGCAGCTCAAGCGGGGGCGGCTCCTACAATGAGCAGTTCTTC	TRBD2	.	TRBV28	TRBJ2-1
CASSLVGGGADTQYF	TGTGCCAGCAGCTTAGTTGGCGGGGGGGCAGATACGCAGTATTTT	TRBD2	.	TRBV7-2	TRBJ2-3
CSARDRAGTDTQYF	TGCAGTGCTAGAGATCGGGCGGGCACAGATACGCAGTATTTT	.	.	TRBV20-1	TRBJ2-3
CASSPRPQAFTEAFF	TGTGCCAGCAGCCCAAGACCACAGGCTTTCACTGAAGCTTTCTTT	.	few	TRBV7-8	TRBJ1-1
CASSSRQGAIGELFF	TGTGCCAGCAGCTCCAGACAGGGGGCTATCGGGGAGCTGTTTTTT	TRBD1	few	TRBV11-1	TRBJ2-2
CATSDSTGGEQFF	TGTGCCACCAGTGATTCGACGGGGGGTGAGCAGTTCTTC	TRBD2	.	TRBV24-1	TRBJ2-1
CASSPRGSSGNTIYF	TGTGCCAGCAGCCCGAGGGGGAGCTCTGGAAACACCATATATTTT	.	.	TRBV5-8	TRBJ1-3
CSARGTGPQYF	TGCAGTGCTAGAGGTACCGGCCCCCAGTACTTC	.	few	TRBV20-1	TRBJ2-5
CASSIRYSGDEQYF	TGTGCCAGTAGTATTAGGTACTCAGGGGACGAGCAGTACTTC	.	few	TRBV19	TRBJ2-7
CSAQTALSSLSPLHF	TGCAGTGCTCAAACCGCCCTATCCAGCCTTTCACCCCTCCACTTT	.	.	TRBV20-1	TRBJ1-6
CASSRPGLAGSWNEQFF	TGTGCCAGCAGCCGCCCGGGCCTAGCGGGGTCTTGGAATGAGCAGTTCTTC	TRBD2	few	TRBV7-9	TRBJ2-1
CAISEYQTSGANNEQFF	TGTGCCATCAGTGAGTACCAGACTAGCGGGGCTAACAATGAGCAGTTCTTC	TRBD2	.	TRBV10-3	TRBJ2-1
CATEQTTDTQYF	TGTGCCACGGAACAAACCACAGATACGCAGTATTTT	.	few	TRBV2	TRBJ2-3
CASSPPGAHYEQYF	TGTGCCAGCTCACCACCGGGGGCCCACTACGAGCAGTACTTC	.	few	TRBV18	TRBJ2-7
CASSPRRGFGTDTQYF	TGTGCCAGCAGCCCCCGCCGGGGGTTTGGAACAGATACGCAGTATTTT	.	.	TRBV12-3/TRBV12-4	TRBJ2-3
CASSTRPRDEQYF	TGTGCCAGCAGCACTCGCCCCCGCGACGAGCAGTACTTC	.	.	TRBV7-6	TRBJ2-7
CASSRRGTGEAFF	TGTGCCAGCAGCCGACGCGGGACAGGGGAAGCTTTCTTT	TRBD1	.	TRBV3-1	TRBJ1-1
CASSGWTEAFF	TGTGCCAGCAGTGGGTGGACTGAAGCTTTCTTT	.	few	TRBV25-1	TRBJ1-1
CAISGMGDFGYSYGYTF	TGTGCCATCAGTGGAATGGGGGATTTCGGCTATAGCTATGGCTACACCTTC	.	few	TRBV10-3	TRBJ1-2
CASSPLDRISYNEQFF	TGTGCCAGCTCACCGCTGGACAGAATCTCCTACAATGAGCAGTTCTTC	.	few	TRBV18	TRBJ2-1
CASSLYASGSSNEQFF	TGTGCCAGCAGCCTGTACGCTAGCGGCTCTTCCAATGAGCAGTTCTTC	TRBD2	.	TRBV7-3	TRBJ2-1
CASSQERIPYEQYF	TGTGCCAGCAGCCAAGAGCGCATCCCCTACGAGCAGTACTTC	.	.	TRBV14	TRBJ2-7
CASRLTGSGELFF	TGTGCCAGCAGACTTACAGGGTCCGGGGAGCTGTTTTTT	.	.	TRBV12-3/TRBV12-4	TRBJ2-2
CASSLVALFPGLAGVGGNTGELFF	TGTGCCAGCAGCTTAGTTGCCTTATTTCCGGGACTAGCGGGAGTTGGCGGGAACACCGGGGAGCTGTTTTTT	TRBD2	.	TRBV7-4	TRBJ2-2